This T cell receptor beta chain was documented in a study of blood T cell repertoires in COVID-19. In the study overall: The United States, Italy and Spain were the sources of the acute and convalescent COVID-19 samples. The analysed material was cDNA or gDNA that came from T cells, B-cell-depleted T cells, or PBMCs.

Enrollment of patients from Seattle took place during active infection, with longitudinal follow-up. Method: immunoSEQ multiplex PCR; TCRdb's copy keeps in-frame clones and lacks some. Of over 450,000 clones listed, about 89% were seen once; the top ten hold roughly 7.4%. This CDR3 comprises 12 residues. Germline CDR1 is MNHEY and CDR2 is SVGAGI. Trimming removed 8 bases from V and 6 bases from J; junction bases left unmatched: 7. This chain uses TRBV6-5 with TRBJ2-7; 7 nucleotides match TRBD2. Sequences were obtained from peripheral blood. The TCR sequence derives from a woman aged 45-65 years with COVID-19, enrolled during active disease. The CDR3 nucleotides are TGTGCCAGCGACTCTGGGGGGGGCGAGCAGTACTTC. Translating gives CASDSGGGEQYF.